The clone carrying this T cell receptor (beta chain) was seen a few times. The antigen remains undetermined. Germline-derived CDR1 and CDR2 are SGHRS and YFSETQ. The CDR3 has 14 amino acids. Trimming removed 1 base from V and 4 bases from J, with 10 bases in between. TCR alpha and TCR beta cDNA libraries with sample barcodes and UMIs came from 5'RACE using constant-segment primers. TCRdb used MiXCR to reprocess the 5' RACE reads, holding one entry per CDR3 protein. This sample carries over 150,000 distinct CDR3 sequences, 18% of them seen once, and the ten largest clones take more than 3%. The sample originates from a study of T-cell memory formation after mild COVID-19. Study overall: Clustering of TCRs was largely donor specific.

Points from the study as a whole: Contracting CD4+ clones sat mainly in CM and EM; CD8+ in EMRA.

Sequencing was carried out using PBMCs or a T cell subset sorted from them (not recorded which). The chain recombines TRBV5-1 with TRBJ2-3, with D perhaps matching TRBD1 (5 bases). The sequence derives from a man younger than 30 who had mild COVID-19 (a few samples of this study predate the infection). Cell type and time point are not known. CDR3 amino acids: CASSLWPRADTQYF. The CDR3, as DNA: TGCGCCAGCAGCTTGTGGCCCAGGGCAGATACGCAGTATTTT.